This T cell receptor (beta chain) appears in the sequencing data of a study of control samples from healthy donors and cancer patients. Trimming shortened V by 2 bases and J by 0 bases, and 8 bases separated the two germline ends. This CDR3 region has 16 residues. CDR1 KGHSH and CDR2 LQKENI come from the germline V gene. This table comes from immunoSEQ multiplex PCR, and its TCRdb copy is limited to in-frame clones, with some not included. This sample has over 150,000 clones; 94% occur once, and the top ten carry 12% to 15%. This sequence was found in a man in his 60s with colorectal cancer. V and J are TRBV18 and TRBJ2-6; D is perhaps TRBD1 (6 bases). Sequenced: PBMCs. The CDR3 protein is CASSPYRASGANVLTF. Written as DNA, the CDR3 is TGTGCCAGCTCACCATACAGGGCCTCTGGGGCCAACGTCCTGACTTTC.